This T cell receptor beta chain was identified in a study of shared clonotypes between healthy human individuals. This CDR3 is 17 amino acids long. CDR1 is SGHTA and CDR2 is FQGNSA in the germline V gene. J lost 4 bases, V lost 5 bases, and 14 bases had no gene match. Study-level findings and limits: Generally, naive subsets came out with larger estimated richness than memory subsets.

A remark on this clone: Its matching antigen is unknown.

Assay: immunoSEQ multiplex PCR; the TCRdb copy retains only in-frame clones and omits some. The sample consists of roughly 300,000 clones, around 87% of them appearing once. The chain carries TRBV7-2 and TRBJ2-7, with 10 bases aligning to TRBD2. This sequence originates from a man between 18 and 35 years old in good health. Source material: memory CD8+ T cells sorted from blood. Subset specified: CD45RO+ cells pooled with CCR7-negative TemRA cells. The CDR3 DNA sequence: TGTGCCAGCAGCGATTCCTTAGAAGCGGGAGGGCGATACGAGCAGTACTTC. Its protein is CASSDSLEAGGRYEQYF.